One T cell receptor beta chain is described in this entry. As yet, its antigen is unknown. Measured with immunoSEQ multiplex PCR; TCRdb has only the in-frame clones, and not every one. The sample has tens of thousands of clones, 60% to 80% seen once. Per germline, CDR1 MNHEY and CDR2 SVGAGI. Trimming pared 5 bases from V and 6 bases from J, leaving 19 bases between. This CDR3 has 15 residues. This record comes from a study of cytotoxic CD8 clonotypes in ibrutinib-treated CLL. Study in general: Response samples were taken after a median around 11 months of treatment, range 6 to 36.

Findings of the study overall: Clonality correlated strongly with circulating CD8+ T cells and exceeded age-matched healthy donors at baseline. Public clonotypes were seen rarely and were contracted or stable on treatment. Upon ibrutinib response clonality rose, and upon progression it fell back toward baseline.

The chain recombines TRBV6-5 with TRBJ1-1, with TRBD1 as a possible D gene (6 bases). The sequence derives from a human donor with chronic lymphocytic leukemia. The sample consisted of PBMCs, taken after 12 months of ibrutinib treatment. The CDR3 sequence: CASSPRWGTSAEAFF. The DNA of the CDR3 is TGTGCCAGCAGTCCCCGGTGGGGGACAAGTGCTGAAGCTTTCTTT.